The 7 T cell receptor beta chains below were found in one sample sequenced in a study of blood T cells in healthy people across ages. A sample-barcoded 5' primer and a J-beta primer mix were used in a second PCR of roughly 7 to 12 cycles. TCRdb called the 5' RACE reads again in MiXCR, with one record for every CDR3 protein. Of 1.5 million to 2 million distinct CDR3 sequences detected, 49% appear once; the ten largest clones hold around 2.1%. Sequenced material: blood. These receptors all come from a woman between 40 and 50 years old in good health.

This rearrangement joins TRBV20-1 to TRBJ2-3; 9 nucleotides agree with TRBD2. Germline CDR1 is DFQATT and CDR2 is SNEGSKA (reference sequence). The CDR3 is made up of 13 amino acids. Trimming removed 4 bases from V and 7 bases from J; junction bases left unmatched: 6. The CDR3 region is CSATQTSGNTQYF. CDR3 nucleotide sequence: TGCAGTGCTACTCAGACTAGCGGAAATACGCAGTATTTT.

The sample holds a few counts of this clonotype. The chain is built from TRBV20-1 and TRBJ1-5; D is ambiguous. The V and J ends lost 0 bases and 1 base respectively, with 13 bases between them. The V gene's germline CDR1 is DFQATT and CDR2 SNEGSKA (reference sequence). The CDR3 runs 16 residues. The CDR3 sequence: CSARDFSGLSNQPQHF. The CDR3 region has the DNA TGCAGTGCTAGAGATTTCTCGGGTCTAAGCAATCAGCCCCAGCATTTT.

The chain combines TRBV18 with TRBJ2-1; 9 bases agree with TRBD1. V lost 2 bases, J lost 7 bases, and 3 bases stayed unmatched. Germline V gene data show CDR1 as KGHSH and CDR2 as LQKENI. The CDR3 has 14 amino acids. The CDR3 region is CASSPGGTGNEQFF. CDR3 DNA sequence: TGTGCCAGCTCACCAGGCGGGACAGGGAATGAGCAGTTCTTC.

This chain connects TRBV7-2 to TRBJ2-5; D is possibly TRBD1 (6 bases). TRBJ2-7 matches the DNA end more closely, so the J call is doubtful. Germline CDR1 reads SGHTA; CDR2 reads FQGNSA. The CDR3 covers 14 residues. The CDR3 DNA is TGTGCCAGCAGCTTAGTATCGGCAGGGGACGAGCAGTACTTC. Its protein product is CASSLVSAGDEQYF.

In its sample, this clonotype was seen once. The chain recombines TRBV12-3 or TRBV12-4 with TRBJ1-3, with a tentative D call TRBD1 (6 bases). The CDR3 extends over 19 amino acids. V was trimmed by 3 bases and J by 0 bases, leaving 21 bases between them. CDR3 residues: CASSFGGTGPLGSGNTIYF. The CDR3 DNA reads TGTGCCAGCAGTTTCGGCGGCACAGGGCCACTAGGCTCTGGAAACACCATATATTTT.

The CDR3 DNA is TGTGCCAGCAGCCCCGACAGTTCTAACTATGGCTACACCTTC. Amino acid sequence: CASSPDSSNYGYTF. This chain joins TRBV7-2 and TRBJ1-2; D might be TRBD1 (5 bases). V was cut by 5 bases and J by 0 bases, with 10 bases left in between. This CDR3 has 14 amino acids. Germline assignment: CDR1 SGHTA and CDR2 FQGNSA.

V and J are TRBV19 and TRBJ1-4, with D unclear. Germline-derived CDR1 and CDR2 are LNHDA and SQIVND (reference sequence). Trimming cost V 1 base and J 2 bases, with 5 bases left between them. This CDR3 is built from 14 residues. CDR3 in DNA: TGTGCCAGTAGTATAGGGGTTACTAATGAAAAACTGTTTTTT. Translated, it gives CASSIGVTNEKLFF.